Each of the 9 T cell receptor beta chains below was sequenced from the same sample in a study of identical twins. TCRdb re-called the 5' RACE reads with MiXCR, one entry per CDR3 protein. Here the sample spans 280,000 or so distinct CDR3 sequences, under 9% being singletons. Separately, the same data were catalogued under a study of yellow fever vaccine responses in identical twins.

Sequenced: memory (CD45RO+) T cells sorted from blood. The source is a woman aged 18-29 years in good health.

This clonotype was detected only a few times. J is TRBJ1-1 and V is TRBV3-1; D is undetermined. Between the trimmed V and J ends, which lost 0 bases and 4 bases, there was a span of 9 bases. Germline V gene lookup returns CDR1 LGHDT and CDR2 YNNKEL (reference sequence). The CDR3 covers 14 residues. CDR3 in amino acids: CASSQEGRSTEAFF. DNA of the CDR3: TGTGCCAGCAGCCAAGAGGGAAGGAGCACTGAAGCTTTCTTT.

This clonotype was counted ten times or more. CDR3 nucleotide sequence: TGTGCCAGCACCCCGACAGGGGCGGTATACGAGCAGTACTTC. As protein: CASTPTGAVYEQYF. V usage is TRBV12-3 or TRBV12-4 and J usage is TRBJ2-7, with 8 bases aligning to TRBD1. The CDR3 spans 14 residues. With V trimmed by 7 bases and J by 4 bases, 9 bases remained unmatched.

This clonotype occurred many times. CDR3 DNA sequence: TGTGCCAGCAGTCAAAACATTCAGTACTTC. This translates into CASSQNIQYF. V and J are TRBV27 and TRBJ2-4; D is undetermined. In germline, CDR1 is MNHEY, CDR2 SMNVEV (reference sequence). V lost 5 bases to trimming and J lost 5 bases, with 1 base between them. CDR3 size: 10 residues.

The chain employs TRBV5-1 and TRBJ2-5; tentative D call: TRBD1 (6 bases). This CDR3 has 15 amino acids. Germline CDR1 reads SGHRS; CDR2 reads YFSETQ. With 0 bases removed from V and 2 bases from J, the gap between germline ends came to 11 bases. In DNA form, the CDR3 reads TGCGCCAGCAGCTTGGCCGGACAGAATCAAGAGACCCAGTACTTC. It encodes CASSLAGQNQETQYF.

This clonotype was counted a few times. The rearrangement joins TRBV11-3 to TRBJ2-7; 7 bases align to TRBD2. Germline V gene data show CDR1 as SGHNT and CDR2 as YENEEA. Trimming cost V 3 bases and J 0 bases; bases outside gene matches: 11. The CDR3 spans 17 residues. CDR3 region: CASSFLATSPSSYEQYF. CDR3 bases: TGTGCCAGCAGCTTTCTGGCGACTAGCCCCAGCTCCTACGAGCAGTACTTC.

In its sample, this clonotype was seen a few times. CDR3 in amino acids: CSARSPGSTDTQYF. In nucleotides, the CDR3 is TGCAGTGCCCGATCGCCGGGGAGCACAGATACGCAGTATTTT. The V gene is TRBV20-1, the J gene TRBJ2-3; D is perhaps TRBD2 (5 bases). This CDR3 has 14 amino acids. Germline CDR1 reads DFQATT; CDR2 reads SNEGSKA (reference sequence). Trimming removed 6 bases from V and 0 bases from J, with 13 bases in between.

The chain couples TRBV15 to TRBJ2-3; the match to TRBD1 covers 9 bases. Germline trimming cut 5 bases from V and 5 bases from J; bases unmatched to any gene: 17. Germline CDR1 LNHNV, CDR2 YYDKDF (reference sequence). The CDR3 loop spans 18 amino acids. CDR3 sequence (DNA): TGTGCCACCAGCTCTCCAGGGTCGACAGGGGGGCGTGGAGATACGCAGTATTTT. The encoded protein is CATSSPGSTGGRGDTQYF.

This clonotype was picked up one time. The chain is built from TRBV20-1 and TRBJ1-2; D is possibly TRBD1 (5 bases). V lost 0 bases, J lost 6 bases, and 14 bases lay in between. The CDR3 runs to 14 residues. CDR1 and CDR2 from the germline V gene are DFQATT and SNEGSKA (reference sequence). As DNA, the CDR3 is TGCAGTGCTAGAGATTCGGGACCCAAAGATGGCTACACCTTC. Its translation is CSARDSGPKDGYTF.

V gene TRBV19 combines with J gene TRBJ2-1; D unclear. The germline CDR1 and CDR2 sequences are LNHDA and SQIVND (reference sequence). Trimming cost V 5 bases and J 4 bases, with 15 bases left between them. The CDR3 runs to 15 residues. The CDR3 loop is CASSPNPDSYNEQFF. The CDR3 DNA reads as TGTGCCAGTAGTCCCAACCCTGACTCATACAATGAGCAGTTCTTC.